The rows below give T cell receptor beta chains drawn from one sample of a study of cytomegalovirus exposure and HLA in healthy donors. The protocol was immunoSEQ multiplex PCR, while the TCRdb copy is restricted to in-frame clones and leaves out a portion. Of some 150,000 clones in the sample, approximately 60% are singletons; the top ten hold approximately 6.6%. Source material: PBMCs. The receptor set was obtained from an older woman in good health and CMV-seropositive. The CDR3 runs from the conserved cysteine through the conserved F or W. The D gene is left open where the match is weak. Clone size is stated in some rows and not others, as once, few, many or a class when expanded.

D gene	V gene	J gene	clone size	CDR3 DNA	CDR3 protein
-	TRBV5-1	TRBJ2-5	few	TGCGCCAGCATGGAGGGGCTTGAGGAGACCCAGTACTTC	CASMEGLEETQYF
TRBD1	TRBV30	TRBJ2-1	few	TGTGCCTGGACCGCAGGGGGACCCTACAATGAGCAGTTCTTC	CAWTAGGPYNEQFF
TRBD1	TRBV7-9	TRBJ2-3	once	TGTGCCAGCAGTCTAGGGCAGGGGGCGTCCACAGATACGCAGTATTTT	CASSLGQGASTDTQYF
TRBD2	TRBV4-2	TRBJ2-5	-	TGTGCCAGCAGCCAAGAGGGTCCAGGGCGGGAGACGGGGGAGACCCAGTACTTC	CASSQEGPGRETGETQYF
-	TRBV18	TRBJ1-4	-	TGTGCCAGCTCACCATCCGCAGGACTTAATGAAAAACTGTTTTTT	CASSPSAGLNEKLFF
-	TRBV6-1	TRBJ2-1	-	TGTGCCAGCAGTGAAACAGGTCCCTCCTACAATGAGCAGTTCTTC	CASSETGPSYNEQFF
TRBD1	TRBV9	TRBJ2-7	once	TGTGCCAGCAGCCCTGCGGGGACAGGATCCTACGGGCAGTACTTC	CASSPAGTGSYGQYF
TRBD1	TRBV5-4	TRBJ2-3	few	TGTGCCAGCAGCCCGGGACAGTTAACTAGCACAGATACGCAGTATTTT	CASSPGQLTSTDTQYF
-	TRBV21-1	TRBJ1-2	-	TGTGCCAGCAGCTGGGGGACACTCTGTGGCTACACCTTC	CASSWGTLCGYTF
TRBD1	TRBV5-6	TRBJ1-2	-	TGTGCCAGCAGCTCTCGGCGGGACAGGGGGCCGGGTGGCTACACCTTC	CASSSRRDRGPGGYTF
TRBD1	TRBV19	TRBJ1-2	-	TGTGCCAGTAGGGTCACCAGGGACAGCTTCTATGGCTACACCTTC	CASRVTRDSFYGYTF
TRBD1	TRBV6-1	TRBJ2-2	few	TGTGCCAGCAGTCGGACAGGGAACACCGGGGAGCTGTTTTTT	CASSRTGNTGELFF
TRBD2	TRBV7-8	TRBJ2-1	few	TGTGCCAGCAGCTTGGGCGGGAGATTCGTACTTAGCTCCTACAATGAGCAGTTCTTC	CASSLGGRFVLSSYNEQFF
TRBD2	TRBV27	TRBJ2-1	-	TGTGCCAGCAGTTCCTACCAGGTGGGAGGGCTAAGTTACAATGAGCAGTTCTTC	CASSSYQVGGLSYNEQFF
-	TRBV27	TRBJ2-1	-	TGTGCCAGCAGGAACGCGAGTAGAAAGTTCTTC	CASRNASRKFF
TRBD1	TRBV7-9	TRBJ2-5	-	TGTGCCAGCAGCTTATTCCAGGGGGCAGAGACCCAGTACTTC	CASSLFQGAETQYF
TRBD1	TRBV19	TRBJ1-1	-	TGTGCCAGTAGTTCGCAGGGGGCGAGGGGCACTGAAGCTTTCTTT	CASSSQGARGTEAFF
-	TRBV30	TRBJ2-3	-	TGTGCCTGGAGTGTACGGGTCACAGATACGCAGTATTTT	CAWSVRVTDTQYF
-	TRBV30	TRBJ1-1	once	TGTGCCTGGAGTGTGGGAGGGAGTGGGACTGAAGCTTTCTTT	CAWSVGGSGTEAFF
TRBD2	TRBV28	TRBJ2-4	-	TGTGCCAGCCAATCTAAAGCGGGAGGAATCGACATTCAGTACTTC	CASQSKAGGIDIQYF
-	TRBV5-6	TRBJ1-2	-	TGTGCCAGCAGGGGAGTTCGGGGGGCGGTCGGCTACACCTTC	CASRGVRGAVGYTF
TRBD1	TRBV28	TRBJ1-5	few	TGTGCCAGCAAATGGCGGCAGGACAGGGGGAGCAATCAGCCCCAGCATTTT	CASKWRQDRGSNQPQHF
-	TRBV4-1	TRBJ1-5	-	TGCGCCAGCAGCCAACAAATAGGGGTAAATCAGCCCCAGCATTTT	CASSQQIGVNQPQHF
TRBD1	TRBV11-2	TRBJ1-1	-	TGTGCCAGCAGCAGACCAGGGGGCGAGAACACTGAAGCTTTCTTT	CASSRPGGENTEAFF
TRBD1	TRBV7-2	TRBJ1-2	few	TGTGCCAGCAGCTTAGCGGACAGGGGCTACGGCTACACCTTC	CASSLADRGYGYTF
-	TRBV7-2	TRBJ1-1	-	TGTGCCAGCAGCTTCCCTAGGAACACTGAAGCTTTCTTT	CASSFPRNTEAFF
TRBD2	TRBV19	TRBJ2-1	-	TGTGCCAGCTTTGGGACTAGCGGGAGCTCCTACAATGAGCAGTTCTTC	CASFGTSGSSYNEQFF
-	TRBV5-4	TRBJ2-3	-	TGTGCCAGCAGCTTGGGGGACCGGGGAGGATGGTCGGATACGCAGTATTTT	CASSLGDRGGWSDTQYF
TRBD2	TRBV2	TRBJ2-2	-	TGTGCCAGCAGTGACGTGGGGGGGACCGGGGAGCTGTTTTTT	CASSDVGGTGELFF
-	TRBV7-2	TRBJ1-3	-	TGTGCCAGCAGCATACAGGGTCACCCTGGAAACACCATATATTTT	CASSIQGHPGNTIYF
-	TRBV5-4	TRBJ2-5	once	TGTGCCAGCAGTCACAAAGACAGACAAGAGACCCAGTACTTC	CASSHKDRQETQYF
TRBD1	TRBV5-8	TRBJ2-1	-	TGTGCCAGCAGCCCGGGACAGGAGAGGGTCAATGAGCAGTTCTTC	CASSPGQERVNEQFF
TRBD1	TRBV30	TRBJ1-4	-	TGTGCCTGGAACGTCGGGACAGGGGGTTATGAAAAACTGTTTTTT	CAWNVGTGGYEKLFF
-	TRBV6-6	TRBJ2-1	medium-sized	TGTGCCAGCAGCACAGGACAGCTTAATGAGCAGTTCTTC	CASSTGQLNEQFF
-	TRBV6-5	TRBJ2-7	once	TGTGCCAGCAGGGACGATAGGGGGAGGGCTACCGAGCAGTACTTC	CASRDDRGRATEQYF
-	TRBV29-1	TRBJ2-5	-	TGCAGCGTTGTCGTCGGGGAGACCCAGTACTTC	CSVVVGETQYF
TRBD2	TRBV6-5	TRBJ2-7	-	TGTGCCAGCAGCCTTGGACTAGCGGTTTATGAGCAGTACTTC	CASSLGLAVYEQYF
TRBD1	TRBV27	TRBJ2-2	-	TGTGCCAGCAGTGGGCTGTTGTCACAGGGGGTCTCCGGGGAGCTGTTTTTT	CASSGLLSQGVSGELFF
-	TRBV29-1	TRBJ2-7	-	TGCAGCGCCAGGGACATCGAGCAGTACTTC	CSARDIEQYF
-	TRBV4-2	TRBJ2-2	-	TGTGCCAGCAGCCAAGATCCGTCGGACACCGGGGAGCTGTTTTTT	CASSQDPSDTGELFF
-	TRBV13	TRBJ2-1	-	TGTGCCAGCAGCAGAAAAATGGGGAGCGGGCCCTACAATGAGCAGTTCTTC	CASSRKMGSGPYNEQFF
-	TRBV18	TRBJ2-2	-	TGTGCCAGCTCACCACCATCAGGGACACACAGGGAGCTGTTTTTT	CASSPPSGTHRELFF
-	TRBV6-5	TRBJ1-1	-	TGTGCCAGCAAAGCCCGGGAGGGAACTGAAGCTTTCTTT	CASKAREGTEAFF
TRBD2	TRBV18	TRBJ2-7	-	TGTGCCAGCTCACCACCGGCTAGCGGGAGGGCCCTCGAGCAGTACTTC	CASSPPASGRALEQYF
-	TRBV18	TRBJ1-5	-	TGTGCCAGCTCACCAGAAGACAGCCATCAGCCCCAGCATTTT	CASSPEDSHQPQHF
TRBD1	TRBV4-3	TRBJ2-7	-	TGCGCCAGCAGCCAAGGAACAGGGGGCTTTGACGAGCAGTACTTC	CASSQGTGGFDEQYF
-	TRBV10-1	TRBJ2-1	-	TGCGCCAGCAGCCCGGGACTCTACAATGAGCAGTTCTTC	CASSPGLYNEQFF
TRBD2	TRBV5-4	TRBJ2-1	few	TGTGCCAGCAGCTCCCAGCGGGGAGCGGAGACCTACAATGAGCAGTTCTTC	CASSSQRGAETYNEQFF
-	TRBV27	TRBJ2-1	-	TGTGCCAGCAGTCGCCTCGAGAATGAGCAGTTCTTC	CASSRLENEQFF
-	TRBV7-3	TRBJ1-3	-	TGTGCCAGCAGCTTAGGGGACACCTCTGGAAACACCATATATTTT	CASSLGDTSGNTIYF
TRBD2	TRBV29-1	TRBJ2-1	-	TGCAGCGTTGTGGCTAGCGGGAGGGCTGATGAGCAGTTCTTC	CSVVASGRADEQFF
-	TRBV7-2	TRBJ1-5	few	TGTGCCAGCAGCTTATACAATCAGCCCCAGCATTTT	CASSLYNQPQHF
TRBD2	TRBV5-1	TRBJ2-3	-	TGCGCCAGCAGCTCAGCGGGAGCCCTAGATACGCAGTATTTT	CASSSAGALDTQYF
TRBD1	TRBV5-1	TRBJ2-5	-	TGCGCCAGCAGCCCTCAGGGGGCGGGGGAGACCCAGTACTTC	CASSPQGAGETQYF